The 18 T cell receptor beta chains below were found in one sample sequenced in a study of long-term antiretroviral therapy in people with HIV. It was version v3.0 of the immunoSEQ assay that was run at survey level. Sequencing used immunoSEQ multiplex PCR; TCRdb keeps in-frame clones, though not all of them. The table has some 24,000 clones, about 91% seen once. This specimen was unsorted PBMCs, taken 1.8 years before starting antiretroviral therapy. The receptors were sampled from a man between 50 and 59 years old with HIV.

The chain combines TRBV18 with TRBJ1-2; no clear D gene. The germline gives CDR1 KGHSH, CDR2 LQKENI. The V gene lost 3 bases and the J gene lost 4 bases, with 15 bases spanning the gap. The CDR3 is 15 residues long. CDR3 region: CASSPQTTQAYGYTF. The CDR3 DNA reads as TGTGCCAGCTCACCCCAAACAACGCAGGCCTATGGCTACACCTTC.

The chain is built from TRBV11-2 and TRBJ2-7, with a weak D call TRBD1 (6 bases). This CDR3 contains 14 residues. CDR1 and CDR2 from the germline V gene are SGHAT and FQNNGV. Between the trimmed V and J ends, which lost 5 bases and 6 bases, there was a span of 17 bases. The CDR3 bases are TGTGCCAGCAGCCCCGGGACACGTACTGCCGAGCAGTACTTC. It specifies CASSPGTRTAEQYF. The full variable domain, completed using reference TRBV11-2 and TRBJ2-7, is EAGVAQSPRYKIIEKRQSVAFWCNPISGHATLYWYQQILGQGPKLLIQFQNNGVVDDSQLPKDRFSAERLKGVDSTLKIQPAKLEDSAVYLCASSPGTRTAEQYFGPGTRLTVT.

This clone was seen a few times. The J gene is TRBJ2-7, the V gene TRBV4-1; 9 bases align to TRBD1. The CDR3 loop spans 15 amino acids. V trimming: 6 bases; J trimming: 2 bases; junction bases outside the gene matches: 8. CDR1 and CDR2 from the germline V gene are MGHRA and YSYEKL. The CDR3 sequence: CASRATGGSPYEQYF. The CDR3 coding sequence is TGCGCCAGCAGGGCTACAGGGGGCAGTCCCTACGAGCAGTACTTC.

The chain carries TRBV11-2 and TRBJ2-3; no definite D call. CDR1 is SGHAT, CDR2 FQNNGV, per germline. This CDR3 region has 14 residues. Trimming stripped 2 bases from V and 3 bases from J, with 9 bases between. The CDR3 DNA reads as TGTGCCAGCAGCTTACAACTGGGGACAGATACGCAGTATTTT. This sequence encodes CASSLQLGTDTQYF.

The chain has TRBV11-3 and TRBJ1-1; possibly TRBD1 for D (5 bases). The CDR3 extends over 14 amino acids. CDR1 and CDR2 from the germline V gene are SGHNT and YENEEA. V lost 2 bases to trimming and J lost 2 bases, with 9 bases between them. CDR3 in amino acids: CASSLQGDNTEAFF. CDR3 DNA: TGTGCCAGCAGCTTACAGGGAGATAACACTGAAGCTTTCTTT.

The CDR3 protein is CASSRQLARASYEQYF. The CDR3 DNA follows: TGTGCCAGCAGCCGCCAACTAGCGCGAGCCTCCTACGAGCAGTACTTC. The V and J genes are TRBV7-2 and TRBJ2-7, with TRBD2 matching 7 bases. V trimming: 5 bases; J trimming: 0 bases; junction bases outside the gene matches: 10. Germline assignment: CDR1 SGHTA and CDR2 FQGNSA. This CDR3 comprises 16 residues. Together with reference TRBV7-2 and TRBJ2-7, the CDR3 gives the full variable domain: GAGVSQSPSNKVTEKGKDVELRCDPISGHTALYWYRQSLGQGLEFLIYFQGNSAPDKSGLPSDRFSAERTGGSVSTLTIQRTQQEDSAVYLCASSRQLARASYEQYFGPGTRLTVT.

This sequence joins TRBV6-1 and TRBJ2-3; 8 bases agree with TRBD1. The germline V gene encodes CDR1 MNHNS and CDR2 SASEGT. Trimming took 4 bases from V and 2 from J; bases not matched to a gene: 11. This CDR3 has 17 amino acids. The DNA of the CDR3 is TGTGCCAGCAGTGGAGCTTTATGGGACAGGCCCACAGATACGCAGTATTTT. Protein: CASSGALWDRPTDTQYF.

The chain couples TRBV7-8 to TRBJ2-1; D not resolved. Germline V gene sequence: CDR1 SGHVS, CDR2 FQNEAQ. V gave up 1 base and J gave up 1 base, with 8 bases separating them. The CDR3 is 15 amino acids. The CDR3 DNA follows: TGTGCCAGCAGCTTAGGGGCTGCGTCCTACAATGAGCAGTTCTTC. This sequence encodes CASSLGAASYNEQFF.

The V gene is TRBV29-1, the J gene TRBJ1-2; D not resolved. The CDR3 sequence is 13 residues long. Germline CDR1 reads SQVTM; CDR2 reads ANQGSEA. Trimming removed 5 bases from V and 7 bases from J, with 17 bases in between. The CDR3: CSVISTESSGYTF. CDR3 coding DNA: TGCAGCGTTATTTCGACGGAATCCTCTGGCTACACCTTC.

This chain joins TRBV6-4 and TRBJ1-2; D gene ambiguous. The CDR3 runs to 12 residues. The V and J ends lost 7 bases and 4 bases respectively, with 10 bases between them. In germline, CDR1 is MRHNA, CDR2 SNTAGT. The CDR3 spells CASIDFLYGYTF. CDR3 DNA: TGTGCCAGCATCGACTTTCTCTATGGCTACACCTTC.

The chain links TRBV9 to TRBJ1-4, with D perhaps TRBD1 (5 bases). The CDR3 consists of 16 residues. V gave up 0 bases and J gave up 2 bases, with 11 bases separating them. Germline CDR1 reads SGDLS; CDR2 reads YYNGEE. CDR3 sequence: CASSVGQWRTNEKLFF. Here the CDR3 DNA reads TGTGCCAGCAGCGTAGGACAGTGGCGCACTAATGAAAAACTGTTTTTT.

This clone was recorded a few times. The chain uses TRBV10-3 and TRBJ1-6; no clear D gene. The germline gives CDR1 ENHRY, CDR2 SYGVKD. Between the trimmed V and J ends, which lost 3 bases and 6 bases, there was a span of 9 bases. The CDR3 consists of 14 residues. The CDR3 reads CAISDNNVNSPLHF. CDR3 nucleotides: TGTGCCATCAGTGATAACAACGTTAATTCACCCCTCCACTTT.

The chain carries TRBV5-4 and TRBJ2-5; perhaps D is TRBD1 or TRBD2 (6 bases each). Germline V CDR1 and CDR2: SGHNT, YYREEE (reference sequence). The CDR3 has 15 residues. The germline V and J ends were trimmed by 0 bases and 4 bases, with 13 bases remaining between them. As DNA, the CDR3 is TGTGCCAGCAGCTTGGCCCCCGGGGGCGGAGAGACCCAGTACTTC. Residues: CASSLAPGGGETQYF.

V is TRBV21-1 and J is TRBJ2-5; TRBD1 is the table's D call and was not checked against the DNA. TRBV21-1 is a listed pseudogene. There are 12 residues in the CDR3. In nucleotides, the CDR3 is TGTGCCAGGGTGACAGGGGTTGAGACCCAGTACTTC. Amino acid sequence: CARVTGVETQYF.

This clone was seen only a few times. The rearrangement uses TRBV5-4 and TRBJ1-1, with 8 bases fitting TRBD1. V dropped 1 base and J dropped 3; count of bases not matched to a gene: 5. This CDR3 has 15 amino acids. Germline CDR1 is SGHNT and CDR2 is YYREEE (reference sequence). The CDR3 sequence: CASSLWGQVDTEAFF. The CDR3 region has the DNA TGTGCCAGCAGCTTGTGGGGACAGGTTGACACTGAAGCTTTCTTT.

This clone was observed once. The gene calls are TRBV10-3 and TRBJ1-5; 7 bases match TRBD1. Germline V gene data show CDR1 as ENHRY and CDR2 as SYGVKD. The CDR3 runs to 17 residues. Losses at the gene ends were 0 bases for V and 1 base for J; bases not matched to a gene: 6. The DNA for the CDR3 is TGTGCCATCAGTGAGTCGAGGCAGGGGGTAAGCAATCAGCCCCAGCATTTT. It specifies CAISESRQGVSNQPQHF.

The CDR3 region is CASSIDEGGGSNTEAFF. CDR3 DNA: TGTGCCAGTAGTATAGACGAGGGGGGCGGGTCTAACACTGAAGCTTTCTTT. The chain joins TRBV19 to TRBJ1-1, with D perhaps matching TRBD1 (6 bases). The CDR3 spans 17 residues. Germline CDR1 LNHDA, CDR2 SQIVND (reference sequence). V was clipped by 0 bases and J by 2 bases, with 16 bases between them.

Only one count was recorded for this clone. The rearrangement joins TRBV7-2 to TRBJ2-1; 11 bases are shared with TRBD1. V gave up 3 bases and J gave up 4 bases; unmatched junction bases: 2. The length of the CDR3 is 15 residues. Per germline, CDR1 SGHTA and CDR2 FQGNSA. CDR3 amino acids: CASSLDRGQYNEQFF. CDR3 sequence (DNA): TGTGCCAGCAGCTTGGACAGGGGGCAGTACAATGAGCAGTTCTTC. The full variable domain, rest sourced from reference TRBV7-2 and TRBJ2-1, is GAGVSQSPSNKVTEKGKDVELRCDPISGHTALYWYRQSLGQGLEFLIYFQGNSAPDKSGLPSDRFSAERTGGSVSTLTIQRTQQEDSAVYLCASSLDRGQYNEQFFGPGTRLTVL.